Below are 27 T cell receptor beta chains sequenced from a single sample in a study of cytomegalovirus exposure and HLA in healthy donors. Amplification used 60 Vbeta primers and 13 Jbeta primers. Some clones are missing from TCRdb's copy, which holds only in-frame ones; the method was immunoSEQ multiplex PCR. The table lists hundreds of thousands of clones, more than 55% of them singletons. The sample comprised PBMCs. The receptors were sampled from a female donor in good health and CMV-seronegative.

The J gene is TRBJ2-6, the V gene TRBV9; perhaps TRBD2 as D (7 bases). Germline V gene data show CDR1 as SGDLS and CDR2 as YYNGEE. The CDR3 is made up of 16 amino acids. V was trimmed by 0 bases and J by 2 bases, leaving 9 bases between them. CDR3 DNA sequence: TGTGCCAGCAGCGTAGGGGGGGGGCCTGGGGCCAACGTCCTGACTTTC. Encoded protein: CASSVGGGPGANVLTF.

CDR3 amino acids: CAWSAKREMVDTQYF. CDR3 DNA: TGTGCCTGGAGTGCGAAGCGGGAGATGGTGGATACGCAGTATTTT. The chain couples TRBV30 to TRBJ2-3, with 8 bases that match TRBD2. From germline, CDR1 is GTSNPN and CDR2 SVGIG (reference sequence). Trimming took 1 base from V and 6 from J; bases not matched to a gene: 9. This CDR3 contains 15 residues.

The table lists this clone with a count of one. This chain uses TRBV23-1 with TRBJ2-5; D may be TRBD1 (5 bases). TRBV23-1 is classed as an ORF, of uncertain function. V gave up 4 bases and J gave up 3 bases, with 12 bases separating them. This CDR3 comprises 14 residues. The CDR3 sequence: CASSPPEGEETQYF. CDR3 bases: TGCGCCAGCAGTCCTCCGGAAGGGGAAGAGACCCAGTACTTC.

The chain has TRBV6-1 and TRBJ2-2, with 11 positions matching TRBD2. This CDR3 is built from 15 residues. Trimming cost V 6 bases and J 1 base; bases outside gene matches: 1. The germline gives CDR1 MNHNS, CDR2 SASEGT. CDR3 nucleotide sequence: TGTGCCAGCAGGGGGACTAGCGGGAACACCGGGGAGCTGTTTTTT. It specifies CASRGTSGNTGELFF.

This clone was seen only a few times. J is TRBJ2-7 and V is TRBV6-6; 9 bases agree with TRBD1. CDR1 and CDR2 (germline): MNHNY, SVGAGI (reference sequence). With 3 bases clipped from V and 2 bases from J, the junction kept 2 bases outside the gene matches. The CDR3 consists of 14 residues. The CDR3 protein is CASSYGTGTYEQYF. The DNA for the CDR3 is TGTGCCAGCAGTTATGGGACAGGGACCTACGAGCAGTACTTC.

This chain uses TRBV14 with TRBJ2-1; 10 bases line up with TRBD2. After removal of 1 base from V and 1 base from J, the junction contained 13 bases not matched to a gene. The germline V gene encodes CDR1 SGHDN and CDR2 FVKESK. The CDR3 covers 20 residues. The CDR3 DNA reads as TGTGCCAGCAGCCAAGGGAGCGGGAGGGACTACACGTATTCCTACAATGAGCAGTTCTTC. As protein: CASSQGSGRDYTYSYNEQFF.

This chain uses TRBV10-2 with TRBJ2-7, with 7 bases matching TRBD1. Losses at the gene ends were 7 bases for V and 2 bases for J; bases not matched to a gene: 8. The CDR3 has 14 amino acids. Germline V gene data show CDR1 as WSHSY and CDR2 as SAAADI. CDR3 sequence reads: CASTDRDRAYEQYF. The CDR3 nucleotides read TGCGCCAGCACCGATAGGGACAGAGCCTACGAGCAGTACTTC.

This clone was seen only once. The chain is built from TRBV28 and TRBJ2-7; 9 bases fit TRBD1. V lost 11 bases and J lost 8; bases outside the gene matches: 7. The CDR3 extends over 11 amino acids. Germline V gives CDR1 MDHEN, CDR2 SYDVKM. The CDR3 sequence: CAGGTGYKQYF. The CDR3, as DNA: TGTGCCGGCGGGACAGGGTACAAGCAGTACTTC.

The V call is TRBV28, the J call TRBJ2-3; perhaps TRBD1 as D (5 bases). With 6 bases removed from V and 6 bases from J, the gap between germline ends came to 19 bases. The CDR3 runs to 15 residues. Germline assignment: CDR1 MDHEN and CDR2 SYDVKM. The CDR3 nucleotides are TGTGCCAGCAGCTTCAGGGTCGCCGGTAGGGATACGCAGTATTTT. Its translation: CASSFRVAGRDTQYF.

The chain uses TRBV5-1 and TRBJ2-7; D possibly corresponds to TRBD2 (5 bases). V lost 6 bases and J 3 bases, leaving 7 bases between the germline ends. CDR1 is SGHRS, CDR2 YFSETQ, per germline. The CDR3 totals 11 residues. Here the CDR3 reads CASKAGYEQYF. As DNA, the CDR3 is TGCGCCAGCAAGGCGGGCTACGAGCAGTACTTC.

This chain uses TRBV7-9 with TRBJ1-2; TRBD1 agrees at 9 bases. The germline CDR1 and CDR2 sequences are SEHNR and FQNEAQ (reference sequence). The CDR3 has 19 amino acids. V trimming: 7 bases; J trimming: 7 bases; junction bases outside the gene matches: 25. In DNA, the CDR3 is TGTGCCAGCACCTCCCCACCCTCACTTAACCAACAGGGGGCTTCTGGCTACACCTTC. Protein product: CASTSPPSLNQQGASGYTF.

The chain joins TRBV25-1 to TRBJ2-7, with TRBD1 identical over 8 bases. The CDR3 spans 15 residues. V dropped 5 bases and J dropped 4; count of bases not matched to a gene: 10. Germline lookup yields CDR1 MGHDK and CDR2 SYGVNS. CDR3 nucleotides: TGTGCCAGCAGTCCGCACCAGGGGGCGGGGTACGAGCAGTACTTC. Its protein product is CASSPHQGAGYEQYF.

The sample holds one count of this clone. The chain links TRBV7-8 to TRBJ2-1; TRBD2 matches at 8 bases. The V gene's germline CDR1 is SGHVS and CDR2 FQNEAQ. Trimming took 6 bases from V and 5 from J; bases not matched to a gene: 9. The CDR3 is 15 amino acids. The CDR3 sequence: CASRLAGWRDNEQFF. CDR3 nucleotide sequence: TGTGCCAGCAGGCTAGCGGGCTGGAGAGACAATGAGCAGTTCTTC.

V and J are TRBV4-2 and TRBJ1-5; TRBD1 agrees at 9 bases. CDR1 is LGHNA and CDR2 is YNFKEQ in the germline V gene. This CDR3 is built from 15 residues. The ends lost 5 bases at V and 7 bases at J; junction bases unmatched: 9. CDR3 nucleotides: TGTGCCAGCAGCTGGACAGGGGCTTCGATCCAGCCCCAGCATTTT. It is translated as CASSWTGASIQPQHF.

The J gene is TRBJ1-2, the V gene TRBV27, with TRBD1 matching 10 bases. This CDR3 comprises 15 residues. Trimming at V came to 5 bases and at J to 7 bases, leaving 10 bases not matched to a gene. Per the germline V gene, CDR1 is MNHEY and CDR2 is SMNVEV (reference sequence). The CDR3 protein is CASSPIRDRGLGYTF. CDR3 in DNA: TGTGCCAGCAGTCCTATCCGGGACAGGGGTCTTGGCTACACCTTC.

The table lists this clone with a few counts. This chain uses TRBV6-1 with TRBJ1-2; maybe TRBD1 (5 bases). The CDR3 spans 12 residues. Germline CDR1 reads MNHNS; CDR2 reads SASEGT. The V and J ends lost 2 bases and 4 bases respectively, with 5 bases between them. CDR3 DNA sequence: TGTGCCAGCAGTGAACAGGGCTATGGCTACACCTTC. Its translation is CASSEQGYGYTF.

The J gene is TRBJ1-5, the V gene TRBV30; D perhaps matches TRBD1 (5 bases). Per germline, CDR1 GTSNPN and CDR2 SVGIG (reference sequence). Between the trimmed V and J ends, which lost 4 bases and 5 bases, there was a span of 12 bases. The CDR3 is 13 amino acids. CDR3 bases: TGTGCCTGGACAACCGGAGGGGATCAGCCCCAGCATTTT. Encoded protein: CAWTTGGDQPQHF.

The chain couples TRBV11-3 to TRBJ2-1; a weak D match, TRBD2 (6 bases). The germline V gene encodes CDR1 SGHNT and CDR2 YENEEA. CDR3 size: 14 residues. The V end was cut by 3 bases, the J end by 8 bases, with 14 bases between. The CDR3 DNA reads TGTGCCAGCAGCTTTGGGGGGACGAAAGATGAGCAGTTCTTC. Protein sequence: CASSFGGTKDEQFF.

The chain links TRBV19 to TRBJ1-1; the match to TRBD1 covers 10 bases. This CDR3 has 17 amino acids. After removal of 0 bases from V and 3 bases from J, the junction contained 7 bases not matched to a gene. Per the germline V gene, CDR1 is LNHDA and CDR2 is SQIVND (reference sequence). The DNA for the CDR3 is TGTGCCAGTAGTATAGAAGAGGGAGGACAGGGGGACACTGAAGCTTTCTTT. This gives the protein CASSIEEGGQGDTEAFF.

V is TRBV19 and J is TRBJ1-1; D is ambiguous. CDR1 LNHDA and CDR2 SQIVND come from the germline V gene (reference sequence). Trimming took off 3 bases at V and 5 bases at J, with 16 bases between the two ends. CDR3 size: 15 residues. This CDR3 reads CASSIPQSGRTEAFF. In DNA, the CDR3 is TGTGCCAGTAGTATCCCCCAGAGCGGCCGTACTGAAGCTTTCTTT.

This chain connects TRBV7-6 to TRBJ2-5, with D tentatively TRBD2 (6 bases). V lost 5 bases and J 2 bases, leaving 12 bases between the germline ends. CDR1 and CDR2 from the germline V gene are SGHVS and FNYEAQ. There are 14 residues in the CDR3. The CDR3 DNA reads TGTGCCAGCAGCGCCGGGACTTCACAAGAGACCCAGTACTTC. Translation: CASSAGTSQETQYF.

The rearrangement uses TRBV5-1 and TRBJ1-1; TRBD1 is a possible D gene (6 bases). V gave up 0 bases and J gave up 4 bases, with 16 bases separating them. CDR3 size: 16 residues. Per germline, CDR1 SGHRS and CDR2 YFSETQ. The CDR3 DNA follows: TGCGCCAGCAGCTTGGCCATGGGCCAGGGGTCCACTGAAGCTTTCTTT. It specifies CASSLAMGQGSTEAFF.

The gene calls are TRBV4-2 and TRBJ2-1; tentative D call: TRBD2 (6 bases). The CDR3 covers 15 residues. With 5 bases removed from V and 3 bases from J, the gap between germline ends came to 14 bases. Germline CDR1 and CDR2: LGHNA and YNFKEQ. The CDR3 DNA reads TGTGCCAGCAGCGCCACGGAGGGGAACTACAATGAGCAGTTCTTC. Protein sequence: CASSATEGNYNEQFF.

The V call is TRBV2, the J call TRBJ2-7; TRBD2 matches at 8 bases. Germline loops: CDR1 SNHLY, CDR2 FYNNEI. The CDR3 runs to 13 residues. Trimming removed 10 bases from V and 7 bases from J; junction bases left unmatched: 12. The chain's CDR3 is CAIPTGGAGEQYF. The CDR3 DNA follows: TGTGCCATCCCCACCGGGGGGGCGGGTGAGCAGTACTTC. The whole variable domain, remainder taken from reference TRBV2 and TRBJ2-7, is EPEVTQTPSHQVTQMGQEVILRCVPISNHLYFYWYRQILGQKVEFLVSFYNNEISEKSEIFDDQFSVERPDGSNFTLKIRSTKLEDSAMYFCAIPTGGAGEQYFGPGTRLTVT.

The chain has TRBV15 and TRBJ2-3; D unresolved. The CDR3 spans 14 residues. The germline V gene encodes CDR1 LNHNV and CDR2 YYDKDF (reference sequence). V was trimmed by 8 bases and J by 0 bases, leaving 12 bases between them. The CDR3 DNA reads TGTGCCACCCAATCTCGCGAGAGCACAGATACGCAGTATTTT. Translating it yields CATQSRESTDTQYF.

The J gene is TRBJ1-1, the V gene TRBV25-1; TRBD1 matches 7 bases. The V and J ends lost 0 bases and 3 bases, in that order; junction bases with no gene match: 4. Germline V lookup: CDR1 MGHDK, CDR2 SYGVNS. This CDR3 has 15 residues. CDR3 loop: CASSEYSGQHTEAFF. The CDR3 DNA reads TGTGCCAGCAGTGAATATTCGGGACAGCACACTGAAGCTTTCTTT.

This rearrangement joins TRBV28 to TRBJ2-5, with 10 bases aligning to TRBD2. The ends lost 5 bases at V and 5 bases at J; junction bases unmatched: 14. Germline V gene data show CDR1 as MDHEN and CDR2 as SYDVKM. This CDR3 has 17 amino acids. CDR3 DNA sequence: TGTGCCAGCAGTCCCCAAGCGGGAGGGCCTAGAGGGGAGACCCAGTACTTC. Its protein is CASSPQAGGPRGETQYF.